The 16 T cell receptor beta chains given below trace back to one sample, sequenced in a study of blood T cells in healthy people across ages (dated by TCRdb to about 2015). Libraries were built with 5' RACE. A second roughly 7 to 11 cycle PCR used a sample-barcoded 5' primer and a J-beta primer mix. TCRdb handled the public reads itself, with Q25 trimming in fastp and clone calling in MiXCR, and kept productive beta chains. Each entry is one CDR3 protein sequence, shown with its most common DNA and genes. The sample yields roughly 1.9 million distinct CDR3 sequences; more than 35% were counted once. The ten largest account for roughly 23% of the sample. Sequenced: blood. These receptors were obtained from a human donor in good health.

This clonotype was seen only a few times. The V and J genes are TRBV5-1 and TRBJ2-3; D uncertain. V was shortened by 5 bases and J by 2 bases, with 15 bases between the two germline ends. CDR3 size: 15 residues. Germline CDR1 SGHRS, CDR2 YFSETQ. This CDR3 reads CASRQTGSPTDTQYF. CDR3 coding DNA: TGCGCCAGCAGGCAAACCGGGTCCCCCACAGATACGCAGTATTTT.

The chain carries TRBV5-1 and TRBJ1-1, with D perhaps TRBD1 (5 bases). V lost 4 bases, J lost 4 bases, and 17 bases lay in between. The CDR3 length is 15 residues. Germline assignment: CDR1 SGHRS and CDR2 YFSETQ. CDR3 in DNA: TGCGCCAGCAGCGAAGGAAGGCCTGGGGGCACTGAAGCTTTCTTT. Translating it yields CASSEGRPGGTEAFF.

This clonotype was picked up a small number of times. The chain couples TRBV7-2 to TRBJ2-7; 7 nucleotides match TRBD1. Trimming took 5 bases from V and 3 from J; bases not matched to a gene: 10. The CDR3 totals 15 residues. Germline V lookup: CDR1 SGHTA, CDR2 FQGNSA. This chain's CDR3 is CASSRQGGSIYEQYF. Written as DNA, the CDR3 is TGTGCCAGCAGCCGACAGGGTGGGTCTATCTACGAGCAGTACTTC. The full variable domain, completed using reference TRBV7-2 and TRBJ2-7, is GAGVSQSPSNKVTEKGKDVELRCDPISGHTALYWYRQSLGQGLEFLIYFQGNSAPDKSGLPSDRFSAERTGGSVSTLTIQRTQQEDSAVYLCASSRQGGSIYEQYFGPGTRLTVT.

This clonotype occurred a few times. This chain links TRBV6-1 with TRBJ2-4; D is possibly TRBD2 (5 bases). Germline values: CDR1 MNHNS, CDR2 SASEGT. Between the trimmed V and J ends, which lost 2 bases and 1 base, there was a span of 21 bases. There are 19 residues in the CDR3. CDR3 coding DNA: TGTGCCAGCAGTGAATTAGGCATCGGGGTAGACTTGGCCAAAAACATTCAGTACTTC. Translating it yields CASSELGIGVDLAKNIQYF.

Only a few counts were recorded for this clonotype. The rearrangement joins TRBV2 to TRBJ2-7; 12 bases are a match to TRBD2. V gave up 8 bases and J gave up 3 bases; unmatched junction bases: 5. The CDR3 length is 14 residues. Germline V CDR1 and CDR2: SNHLY, FYNNEI. DNA of the CDR3: TGTGCCAGCGCAAGACTAGCGGGAGACTACGAGCAGTACTTC. The encoded protein is CASARLAGDYEQYF.

V is TRBV20-1 and J is TRBJ2-1; weak D call: TRBD2 (7 bases). Germline V gene sequence: CDR1 DFQATT, CDR2 SNEGSKA (reference sequence). V was cut by 2 bases and J by 4 bases, with 12 bases left in between. The CDR3 is 14 residues long. The CDR3: CSARRGGVYNEQFF. CDR3 DNA: TGCAGTGCTAGAAGGGGGGGCGTATACAATGAGCAGTTCTTC.

The J gene is TRBJ1-6, the V gene TRBV12-3 or TRBV12-4; D perhaps matches TRBD1 (5 bases). V was pared by 3 bases and J by 10 bases, with 10 bases between. The CDR3 covers 13 residues. The CDR3 DNA is TGTGCCAGCAGTTTCGGGGGTGAGTCACCCCTCCACTTT. This sequence encodes CASSFGGESPLHF.

The V and J genes are TRBV29-1 and TRBJ1-1, with TRBD1 matching 7 bases. The CDR3 totals 15 residues. Germline CDR1 and CDR2: SQVTM and ANQGSEA. V was pared by 6 bases and J by 3 bases, with 13 bases of the junction left unmatched. This CDR3 reads CSVATGTVIYTEAFF. The CDR3 DNA reads as TGCAGCGTGGCGACAGGGACAGTTATCTACACTGAAGCTTTCTTT.

This clonotype was counted ten times or more. CDR3: CASSQDTYNEQFF. Written as DNA, the CDR3 is TGTGCCAGCAGCCAAGACACTTACAATGAGCAGTTCTTC. The chain joins TRBV14 to TRBJ2-1; D remains unclear. CDR1 and CDR2 from the germline V gene are SGHDN and FVKESK. The V end lost 0 bases, the J end lost 4 bases, and 4 bases lay between the germline ends. This CDR3 spans 13 amino acids.

The CDR3 DNA follows: TGCGCCAGCAGCTTGGAGTTGGGACAGGGGTCTGGCTACACCTTC. Translation gives CASSLELGQGSGYTF. V and J are TRBV5-1 and TRBJ1-2, with 10 bases lining up with TRBD1. The V and J ends lost 0 bases and 7 bases, in that order; junction bases with no gene match: 6. The CDR3 contains 15 residues. Germline V gene data show CDR1 as SGHRS and CDR2 as YFSETQ.

The chain carries TRBV7-2 and TRBJ2-3, with 9 bases lining up with TRBD2. This CDR3 comprises 16 residues. Trimming cost V 5 bases and J 4 bases; bases outside gene matches: 10. Germline loops: CDR1 SGHTA, CDR2 FQGNSA. The CDR3 sequence: CASSRSGGTSADTQYF. For the CDR3, the DNA is TGTGCCAGCAGCAGGAGCGGGGGGACCAGCGCAGATACGCAGTATTTT.

Details on this clonotype: A much larger clonotype is one base distant, so this may be a read error. The chain couples TRBV6-5 to TRBJ2-7, with 7 bases lining up with TRBD1. V gave up 0 bases and J gave up 2 bases; unmatched junction bases: 1. CDR3 length equals 14 residues. CDR1 and CDR2 (germline): MNHEY, SVGAGI. In DNA, the CDR3 is TGTGCCAGCAGTTACTCGGGACAGCCCTACGAGCAGTACTTC. Protein product: CASSYSGQPYEQYF.

This clonotype appeared a few times. This chain connects TRBV20-1 to TRBJ2-1, with a possible D match to TRBD2 (5 bases). Per the germline V gene, CDR1 is DFQATT and CDR2 is SNEGSKA (reference sequence). CDR3 length: 15 residues. Between the trimmed V and J ends, which lost 6 bases and 8 bases, there was a span of 23 bases. CDR3 sequence (DNA): TGCAGTGCGGACCGCACTAGGACGTGGACCGATGAGCAGTTCTTC. Protein: CSADRTRTWTDEQFF.

The chain employs TRBV3-1 and TRBJ2-7; the D gene is possibly TRBD2 (5 bases). There are 16 residues in the CDR3. Germline-derived CDR1 and CDR2 are LGHDT and YNNKEL (reference sequence). The ends were cut back, 4 bases at V and 0 bases at J, with 16 bases in the middle. This CDR3 is CASSPYAAGGSYEQYF. The CDR3 nucleotides read TGTGCCAGCAGCCCCTATGCGGCGGGTGGCTCCTACGAGCAGTACTTC.

This clonotype was detected a few times. The chain recombines TRBV7-9 with TRBJ1-4, with D possibly being TRBD1 (6 bases). V was trimmed by 5 bases and J by 7 bases, leaving 17 bases between them. The CDR3 covers 15 residues. The germline V gene has CDR1 SEHNR and CDR2 FQNEAQ (reference sequence). The CDR3 protein is CASSPLGGATEKLFF. CDR3 sequence (DNA): TGTGCCAGCAGCCCGCTAGGGGGGGCGACTGAAAAACTGTTTTTT.

This sequence joins TRBV12-3 or TRBV12-4 and TRBJ1-6; D perhaps matches TRBD1 (5 bases). The CDR3 spans 19 residues. The V end lost 2 bases, the J end lost 1 base, and 18 bases lay between the germline ends. CDR3 DNA sequence: TGTGCCAGCAGTTTAAGATGGGGGAGGAGAGGGTCCTATAATTCACCCCTCCACTTT. Translating it yields CASSLRWGRRGSYNSPLHF.